These 18 T cell receptor beta chains share one sample of origin, sequenced in a study of blood T cells in healthy people across ages (dated by TCRdb to the mid-2010s). Library preparation used 5' RACE. The listed sequencing device is Illumina HiSeq 2500. A second PCR of roughly 7 to 11 cycles was performed with a sample-barcoded 5' primer and a J-beta primer mix. TCRdb trimmed the raw reads at Q25, called clones with MiXCR and kept productive beta chains. Rows matching on CDR3 protein sequence are summarized as one entry with the most common DNA and genes. This sample has hundreds of thousands of distinct CDR3 sequences in its table, and less than 45% of those were observed once. The top ten clonotypes cover about 30% of the sample. The material sequenced was blood. These receptors all stem from an elderly man in good health.

At least ten counts were recorded for this clonotype. The CDR3 DNA follows: TGTGCCAGCAGCTCATTCGGGGAGGCCAATGGTGGGCAGTTCTTC. Translation gives CASSSFGEANGGQFF. The J gene is TRBJ2-1, the V gene TRBV9, with a weak D call TRBD2 (6 bases). Germline V lookup: CDR1 SGDLS, CDR2 YYNGEE. Trimming shortened V by 4 bases and J by 12 bases, and 23 bases separated the two germline ends. The CDR3 covers 15 residues.

The chain has TRBV14 and TRBJ2-1, with TRBD2 matching over 11 bases. This CDR3 contains 19 residues. Trimming removed 3 bases from V and 4 bases from J; junction bases left unmatched: 14. CDR1 is SGHDN, CDR2 FVKESK, per germline. The CDR3 DNA follows: TGTGCCAGCAGCCATCGACCTTATACGACTAGCGGGGAATACAATGAGCAGTTCTTC. Translating gives CASSHRPYTTSGEYNEQFF.

Details on this clonotype: The junction shows a germline mismatch at one end, possibly a read error. The rearrangement joins TRBV20-1 to TRBJ2-4; 7 nucleotides agree with TRBD1. The CDR3 length is 13 residues. CDR1 is DFQATT and CDR2 is SNEGSKA in the germline V gene (reference sequence). DNA for the CDR3: TGTAGTGGGCTGGGGACAGCCAAAGACATTCAGTACTTC. Translation gives CSGLGTAKDIQYF.

V gene TRBV6-1 combines with J gene TRBJ1-1, with D hard to call. There are 13 residues in the CDR3. Germline V lookup: CDR1 MNHNS, CDR2 SASEGT. V lost 6 bases and J lost 7, with 15 bases in between. The CDR3 sequence: CASSQERAGEAFF. CDR3 DNA sequence: TGTGCCAGCAGCCAGGAAAGAGCAGGTGAAGCTTTCTTT.

This clonotype was counted a few times. This sequence joins TRBV21-1 and TRBJ2-1; no DNA check was done on the table's D call, TRBD2. TRBV21-1 is flagged as a pseudogene. This CDR3 is 16 amino acids long. DNA of the CDR3: TGTGCCAGCAGCAAAAGGAGCGGGCGGGAGGGGAATGAGCAGTTCTTC. Protein: CASSKRSGREGNEQFF.

This clonotype has only a few counts. V usage is TRBV21-1 and J usage is TRBJ2-7; TRBD2 was called by the table and not checked on the DNA. TRBV21-1 is noted as a pseudogene. There are 18 residues in the CDR3. In DNA, the CDR3 is TGTGCCAGCAGCGACCCCGGGACTTCTGCTCCAAGCTCCTACGAGCAGTACTTC. Protein: CASSDPGTSAPSSYEQYF.

V gene TRBV7-2 combines with J gene TRBJ1-3; D ambiguous. The CDR3 runs 12 residues. CDR1 and CDR2 (germline): SGHTA, FQGNSA. Deletions cut 4 bases from V and 3 bases from J, with 4 bases between. CDR3 protein: CASSSVGNTIYF. The DNA for the CDR3 is TGTGCCAGCAGCTCCGTTGGAAACACCATATATTTT.

The sample holds a few counts of this clonotype. The rearrangement joins TRBV6-5 to TRBJ1-6; TRBD1 might be the D (6 bases). The V gene's germline CDR1 is MNHEY and CDR2 SVGAGI. V was clipped by 0 bases and J by 0 bases, with 18 bases between them. The CDR3 spans 20 residues. This CDR3 reads CASSYSRGQGSSSYNSPLHF. The CDR3 DNA is TGTGCCAGCAGTTACTCCCGAGGGCAGGGGTCGAGCTCCTATAATTCACCCCTCCACTTT.

As to this clonotype: At one end, the junction sequence differs from germline, possibly due to a read error. The chain carries TRBV20-1 and TRBJ1-5; D remains unclear. The CDR3 loop spans 14 amino acids. Germline V gene sequence: CDR1 DFQATT, CDR2 SNEGSKA (reference sequence). In DNA form, the CDR3 reads TGCAGTGCCAGAGGGTCCAGTAGCAATCAGCCCCAGCATTTT. Its protein is CSARGSSSNQPQHF.

V gene TRBV10-3 combines with J gene TRBJ2-7, with a weak D call TRBD2 (5 bases). V dropped 6 bases and J dropped 3 bases, with 12 bases sitting between them. Germline CDR1 reads ENHRY; CDR2 reads SYGVKD. CDR3 length: 13 amino acids. The CDR3 sequence is CAIRAGVIYEQYF. In DNA, the CDR3 is TGTGCCATCAGGGCGGGCGTAATCTACGAGCAGTACTTC.

This clonotype has only a few counts. V gene TRBV20-1 combines with J gene TRBJ2-7, with D uncertain. The CDR3 extends over 13 amino acids. Germline V gene lookup returns CDR1 DFQATT and CDR2 SNEGSKA (reference sequence). CDR3 coding DNA: TGCAGCCTTTATCTGGGCAGAACCTACGAGCAGTACTTC. It yields the protein CSLYLGRTYEQYF.

V and J are TRBV5-1 and TRBJ2-1, with 13 bases fitting TRBD2. The trim removed 3 bases at V and 10 bases at J, leaving 7 bases unmatched. Germline V CDR1 and CDR2: SGHRS, YFSETQ. The CDR3 has 15 residues. The CDR3 coding sequence is TGCGCCAGCAGCTCCCCGGGACTAGCGGGGAAGGAGCAGTTCTTC. This sequence encodes CASSSPGLAGKEQFF.

The chain employs TRBV4-3 and TRBJ2-2; D is possibly TRBD1 (6 bases). With 4 bases removed from V and 6 bases from J, the gap between germline ends came to 9 bases. Germline V gene sequence: CDR1 LGHNA, CDR2 YSLEER. The CDR3 has 13 amino acids. The CDR3 is CASSLSGAGELFF. CDR3 coding DNA: TGCGCCAGCAGCCTCTCAGGGGCCGGGGAGCTGTTTTTT.

Details on this clonotype: A read error may account for a junction end that differs from germline. V and J are TRBV14 and TRBJ2-5; 7 positions match TRBD1. The J call is uncertain, as TRBJ2-7 better fits the DNA end. The CDR3 length is 15 residues. Per the germline V gene, CDR1 is SGHDN and CDR2 is FVKESK. CDR3 protein: CAGSPPGGKKYEQYF. The CDR3 coding sequence is TGTGCCGGCAGCCCGCCAGGGGGAAAAAAATACGAGCAGTACTTC.

The chain employs TRBV14 and TRBJ1-2, with D unresolved. Per the germline V gene, CDR1 is SGHDN and CDR2 is FVKESK. The CDR3 sequence is 13 residues long. Deletions cut 0 bases from V and 5 bases from J, with 7 bases between. CDR3: CASSQDYGYGYTF. The CDR3 coding sequence is TGTGCCAGCAGCCAAGATTACGGGTATGGCTACACCTTC. Variable domain in full (rest from reference TRBV14 and TRBJ1-2): EAGVTQFPSHSVIEKGQTVTLRCDPISGHDNLYWYRRVMGKEIKFLLHFVKESKQDESGMPNNRFLAERTGGTYSTLKVQPAELEDSGVYFCASSQDYGYGYTFGSGTRLTVV.

This chain uses TRBV2 with TRBJ1-6, with unresolved D. This CDR3 is 15 amino acids long. Germline V gives CDR1 SNHLY, CDR2 FYNNEI. V was clipped by 7 bases and J by 3 bases, with 13 bases between them. The CDR3 loop reads CASKRTDNYNSPLHF. Here the CDR3 DNA reads TGTGCCAGCAAAAGAACGGATAACTATAATTCACCCCTCCACTTT.

This clonotype came up a few times. The gene calls are TRBV6-2 or TRBV6-3 and TRBJ2-7, with D maybe TRBD2 (5 bases). Trimming took off 7 bases at V and 5 bases at J, with 12 bases between the two ends. CDR3 length equals 12 residues. Germline CDR1 MNHEY, CDR2 SVGEGT. CDR3 in DNA: TGTGCCAGCAAGGACTCCACCCACGAGCAGTACTTC. This codes for CASKDSTHEQYF.

Only one count was recorded for this clonotype. The CDR3 spells CASSPRLAGSSYNEQYF. The CDR3 DNA reads TGTGCCAGCAGCCCCCGACTAGCGGGGAGCTCCTACAATGAGCAGTACTTC. This chain links TRBV7-3 with TRBJ2-1; TRBD2 matches 11 bases. Near its end, the DNA agrees better with TRBJ2-7, so the J call may be wrong. Looked up from germline, CDR1 is SGHTA and CDR2 is FQGTGA. The CDR3 is 17 residues long.